This TCR beta chain was identified in a study of blood T cells in healthy people across ages. Study background: Capturing about one barcoded beta molecule per two T cells was achieved by template switching.

For this clonotype: What it binds is not known.

J gave up 4 bases and V 2 bases, and 14 bases lay outside the gene matches. The CDR3 is made up of 19 amino acids. Germline CDR1 MRHNA, CDR2 SNTAGT. Alongside a J-beta primer mix, a sample-barcoded 5' primer served in a second PCR lasting about 7 to 12 cycles. TCRdb reprocessed the 5' RACE reads with MiXCR, giving one entry per CDR3 protein. The table has fewer than 800,000 distinct CDR3 sequences, 20% to 25% seen once. Regarding the study as a whole: Percentage of naive T cells showed a strong correlation with TCR beta diversity.

This sample was shared with a second study, whose subject was T cells of mothers and their children. That investigation notes: Overlap in related mother-child pairs always slightly exceeded unrelated pairs, never significantly.

The source material was blood. The sequence came from a boy aged 10-17 years in good health. The chain is built from TRBV6-4 and TRBJ2-1, with 10 bases that match TRBD2. This chain's CDR3 is CASSDVASGSPTLYNEQFF. The CDR3 DNA is TGTGCCAGCAGTGACGTGGCTAGCGGGAGCCCAACTTTATACAATGAGCAGTTCTTC.